This entry is about one T cell receptor (beta chain). Its cognate antigen is unknown. The data were taken from a study of chemoradiotherapy in HPV16-positive cancers. The table came from immunoSEQ multiplex PCR; TCRdb's copy has only in-frame clones and leaves some out. The table records 9,900 or so clones, 65% to 80% of them present only once. Broader study findings: HPV-responsive T-cell expansion during chemoradiotherapy was linked to improved recurrence-free survival in HPV16-positive patients. Functional assays defining HPV-specific T cells used only a couple of HPV16-positive patients.

The V end was cut by 3 bases, the J end by 4 bases, with 12 bases between. The CDR3 loop spans 14 amino acids. Germline V lookup: CDR1 LNHNV, CDR2 YYDKDF (reference sequence). This chain uses TRBV15 with TRBJ1-2, with D tentatively TRBD1 (6 bases). The sequences come from tumor tissue, collected from a patient who underwent chemoradiotherapy. The sequence was obtained from a human donor with HPV-associated anogenital cancer. As DNA, the CDR3 is TGTGCCACCAGCAGGGACAGCGGGGCCTATGGCTACACCTTC. It codes for CATSRDSGAYGYTF.